Presented here are 30 T cell receptor beta chains from one specimen sequenced in a study of blood T cell repertoires in COVID-19. Measured with immunoSEQ multiplex PCR; TCRdb has only the in-frame clones, and not every one. Of under 70,000 clones listed, around four fifths are singletons. The sample consisted of peripheral blood. The receptors stem from a woman older than 75 with acute or convalescent COVID-19.

The chain links TRBV11-3 to TRBJ2-2; 7 bases line up with TRBD1. The CDR3 sequence is 18 residues long. CDR1 is SGHNT, CDR2 YENEEA, per germline. V lost 4 bases and J lost 1; bases outside the gene matches: 12. The CDR3 sequence is CASSSVQGSNLNTGELFF. CDR3 DNA sequence: TGTGCCAGCAGCTCCGTACAGGGGTCTAACTTGAACACCGGGGAGCTGTTTTTT.

This chain joins TRBV5-1 and TRBJ1-1; 9 bases match TRBD1. V was pared by 0 bases and J by 1 base, with 7 bases of the junction left unmatched. CDR3 length equals 17 residues. Germline V gene sequence: CDR1 SGHRS, CDR2 YFSETQ. CDR3 protein: CASSLENRGRPNTEAFF. CDR3 DNA sequence: TGCGCCAGCAGCTTGGAAAACAGGGGGCGACCGAACACTGAAGCTTTCTTT. The variable domain in full, completed from reference TRBV5-1 and TRBJ1-1, reads KAGVTQTPRYLIKTRGQQVTLSCSPISGHRSVSWYQQTPGQGLQFLFEYFSETQRNKGNFPGRFSGRQFSNSRSEMNVSTLELGDSALYLCASSLENRGRPNTEAFFGQGTRLTVV.

The rearrangement joins TRBV29-1 to TRBJ2-3; 8 bases map to TRBD2. The germline CDR1 and CDR2 sequences are SQVTM and ANQGSEA. V lost 3 bases and J lost 1; bases outside the gene matches: 3. This CDR3 is built from 14 residues. CDR3: CSVDGSGGTDTQYF. DNA of the CDR3: TGCAGCGTTGATGGTAGCGGGGGCACAGATACGCAGTATTTT.

The chain links TRBV3-1 (or the pseudogene TRBV3-2) to TRBJ1-6; the match to TRBD1 covers 8 bases. V shed 0 bases, J shed 7 bases, and the junction held 5 bases outside the gene matches. The germline CDR1 and CDR2 sequences are LGHDT and YNNKEL (reference sequence). The CDR3 is 16 amino acids. CDR3 nucleotide sequence: TGTGCCAGCAGCCAAGAACACCGACAGGGGAATTCACCCCTCCACTTT. Translating gives CASSQEHRQGNSPLHF.

This clone was found once. CDR3 in DNA: TGCGCCAGCAGCCGGGATACAGGTACCTACAATGAGCAGTTCTTC. This encodes CASSRDTGTYNEQFF. The gene calls are TRBV4-1 and TRBJ2-1, with D maybe TRBD1 (5 bases). This CDR3 contains 15 residues. Trimming left V 4 bases short and J 2 bases short, with 12 bases between. Germline assignment: CDR1 MGHRA and CDR2 YSYEKL.

The rearrangement joins TRBV4-2 to TRBJ1-5, with D perhaps TRBD1 (5 bases). Trimming removed 0 bases from V and 8 bases from J, with 11 bases in between. The CDR3 has 14 amino acids. Germline values: CDR1 LGHNA, CDR2 YNFKEQ. The CDR3 here is CASSQDNPDKPQHF. The CDR3 DNA follows: TGTGCCAGCAGCCAAGATAATCCGGACAAGCCCCAGCATTTT.

V gene TRBV7-3 combines with J gene TRBJ2-2; TRBD1 aligns across 7 bases. The length of the CDR3 is 12 residues. Germline assignment: CDR1 SGHTA and CDR2 FQGTGA. The V segment lost 5 bases and the J segment 6 bases; nucleotides outside the gene matches: 0. In DNA, the CDR3 is TGTGCCAGCAGCACAGGGGCCGGGGAGCTGTTTTTT. This translates into CASSTGAGELFF. Based on the CDR3 plus reference TRBV7-3 and TRBJ2-2, the full variable domain is GAGVSQTPSNKVTEKGKYVELRCDPISGHTALYWYRQSLGQGPEFLIYFQGTGAADDSGLPNDRFFAVRPEGSVSTLKIQRTERGDSAVYLCASSTGAGELFFGEGSRLTVL.

The genes are TRBV11-2 and TRBJ2-5, with 8 bases fitting TRBD1. The CDR3 spans 14 residues. V lost 5 bases, J lost 6 bases, and 8 bases stayed unmatched. Germline lookup yields CDR1 SGHAT and CDR2 FQNNGV. The CDR3 loop reads CASSPRQGRQTQYF. CDR3 nucleotides: TGTGCCAGCAGCCCCCGACAGGGGCGGCAGACCCAGTACTTC.

The chain links TRBV20-1 to TRBJ1-4; D is unresolved. This CDR3 is 11 amino acids long. Between the trimmed V and J ends, which lost 3 bases and 8 bases, there was a span of 7 bases. From germline, CDR1 is DFQATT and CDR2 SNEGSKA (reference sequence). Here the CDR3 DNA reads TGCAGTGCTAGCCCAGCGGAAAAACTGTTTTTT. This translates into CSASPAEKLFF.

With regard to this clone: Different DNA sequences within this sample yield the same CDR3. This chain connects TRBV5-6 to TRBJ1-1; D call uncertain. Per germline, CDR1 SGHDT and CDR2 YYEEEE. The length of the CDR3 is 13 residues. Deletions cut 1 base from V and 0 bases from J, with 4 bases between. The CDR3: CASSLRVNTEAFF. The CDR3 DNA reads TGTGCCAGCAGCTTGAGAGTGAACACTGAAGCTTTCTTT.

This chain uses TRBV6-1 with TRBJ2-2; D not certain. This CDR3 is 15 amino acids long. V lost 0 bases to trimming and J lost 5 bases, with 10 bases between them. CDR1 MNHNS and CDR2 SASEGT come from the germline V gene. CDR3 amino acids: CASSEAIPVTGELFF. The CDR3, as DNA: TGTGCCAGCAGTGAAGCTATCCCGGTAACCGGGGAGCTGTTTTTT.

This clone was seen only a few times. For the CDR3, the DNA is TGCGCCAGCAGCTTGACTAGCGGGCTTGAGCAGTTCTTC. Amino acid sequence: CASSLTSGLEQFF. The rearrangement joins TRBV5-1 to TRBJ2-1; 9 bases are shared with TRBD2. Germline values: CDR1 SGHRS, CDR2 YFSETQ. V lost 1 base and J lost 9; bases outside the gene matches: 2. This CDR3 comprises 13 residues.

The chain recombines TRBV3-1 (or the pseudogene TRBV3-2) with TRBJ2-5; 12 bases fit TRBD2. The junction had 5 bases not matched to a gene; V was cut back by 1 base and J by 5 bases. The CDR3 covers 16 residues. Germline V CDR1 and CDR2: LGHDT, YNNKEL (reference sequence). The CDR3 bases are TGTGCCAGCAGCCAAGGTCTAGCGGGGGGGGAGGAGACCCAGTACTTC. Residues: CASSQGLAGGEETQYF.

This clone was detected only a few times. The chain employs TRBV10-3 and TRBJ1-6; possibly TRBD1 for D (5 bases). Per germline, CDR1 ENHRY and CDR2 SYGVKD. The V and J ends lost 6 bases and 5 bases respectively, with 14 bases between them. This CDR3 spans 15 amino acids. The CDR3 nucleotides are TGTGCCATCAGGACCCCGGACACGCATAATTCACCCCTCCACTTT. It specifies CAIRTPDTHNSPLHF.

This chain connects TRBV5-8 to TRBJ2-5; D gene unclear. V lost 6 bases, J lost 5 bases, and 17 bases lay in between. The CDR3 is made up of 14 amino acids. Germline V gene data show CDR1 as SGHTS and CDR2 as YDEGEE. Here the CDR3 DNA reads TGTGCCAGCAACCTTCTTACTGGGCTTGAGACCCAGTACTTC. Protein: CASNLLTGLETQYF. Full variable domain (missing parts from reference TRBV5-8 and TRBJ2-5): EAGVTQSPTHLIKTRGQQATLRCSPISGHTSVYWYQQALGLGLQFLLWYDEGEERNRGNFPPRFSGRQFPNYSSELNVNALELEDSALYLCASNLLTGLETQYFGPGTRLLVL.

The V and J genes are TRBV5-4 and TRBJ2-7; tentative D call: TRBD2 (5 bases). The CDR3 totals 12 residues. The V gene lost 4 bases and the J gene lost 5 bases, with 10 bases spanning the gap. The germline gives CDR1 SGHNT, CDR2 YYREEE (reference sequence). CDR3 bases: TGTGCCAGCAGCGTCGGGGTGGACGAGCAGTACTTC. Translation gives CASSVGVDEQYF.

This chain connects TRBV18 to TRBJ1-2; 8 nucleotides align to TRBD1. V shed 2 bases and J 7 bases; nucleotides not matched to a gene: 6. The CDR3 has 14 residues. Looked up from germline, CDR1 is KGHSH and CDR2 is LQKENI. CDR3 nucleotides: TGTGCCAGCTCACCAAGGACAGGGCAGGCTGGCTACACCTTC. It encodes CASSPRTGQAGYTF.

Only one count was recorded for this clone. This chain connects TRBV5-6 to TRBJ1-1, with TRBD1 as a possible D gene (5 bases). Per germline, CDR1 SGHDT and CDR2 YYEEEE. V gave up 3 bases and J gave up 1 base, with 13 bases separating them. The CDR3 covers 15 residues. The CDR3 bases are TGTGCCAGCAGCTCTGCAAAAGACAGGAACACTGAAGCTTTCTTT. Translated: CASSSAKDRNTEAFF.

The chain has TRBV5-4 and TRBJ2-3, with TRBD2 matching 8 bases. CDR3 length: 17 amino acids. In germline, CDR1 is SGHNT, CDR2 YYREEE (reference sequence). V lost 3 bases, J lost 4 bases, and 13 bases stayed unmatched. The CDR3 loop is CASSSGGDKRGADTQYF. CDR3 nucleotides: TGTGCCAGCAGCTCGGGGGGGGACAAAAGGGGCGCAGATACGCAGTATTTT.

This chain links TRBV11-3 with TRBJ2-7; the D gene is possibly TRBD2 (5 bases). Trimming took 6 bases from V and 5 from J, leaving 17 bases between them. Germline V lookup: CDR1 SGHNT, CDR2 YENEEA. This CDR3 is built from 14 residues. Written as DNA, the CDR3 is TGTGCCAGCAGTTCAGATCGGCGGGTCCACGAGCAGTACTTC. Protein sequence: CASSSDRRVHEQYF.

The chain links TRBV3-1 (or the pseudogene TRBV3-2) to TRBJ2-3; 9 nucleotides agree with TRBD2. The CDR3 is 17 residues long. V lost 1 base and J lost 3; bases outside the gene matches: 8. Looked up from germline, CDR1 is LGHDT and CDR2 is YNNKEL (reference sequence). The CDR3 DNA follows: TGTGCCAGCAGCCAAGGGCTGCGGGGGGGCAGGACAGATACGCAGTATTTT. This translates into CASSQGLRGGRTDTQYF.

The chain recombines TRBV19 with TRBJ2-2, with 7 bases that match TRBD1. The CDR3 spans 16 residues. The germline V gene has CDR1 LNHDA and CDR2 SQIVND (reference sequence). The V and J ends lost 8 bases and 0 bases, in that order; junction bases with no gene match: 9. DNA for the CDR3: TGTGCCAGTGGCGGACCGACAGGGACGAACACCGGGGAGCTGTTTTTT. Protein: CASGGPTGTNTGELFF.

V usage is TRBV29-1 and J usage is TRBJ1-6; no definite D call. The CDR3 consists of 14 residues. Germline V CDR1 and CDR2: SQVTM, ANQGSEA. V gave up 0 bases and J gave up 13 bases, with 16 bases separating them. The CDR3 DNA sequence: TGCAGCGTTGAAGATCCTGGTGCCCCGGGGCCCCTCCACTTT. Protein: CSVEDPGAPGPLHF.

The rearrangement uses TRBV5-1 and TRBJ1-6; 7 bases fit TRBD1. Per the germline V gene, CDR1 is SGHRS and CDR2 is YFSETQ. This CDR3 is built from 14 residues. Trimming took 4 bases from V and 6 from J; bases not matched to a gene: 4. The CDR3 DNA follows: TGCGCCAGCAGCACGGGACAGCCTAATTCACCCCTCCACTTT. Translated: CASSTGQPNSPLHF.

The count of this clone is one. CDR3 sequence (DNA): TGTGCCAGCAGCCACAGGCTCCAAGAGACCCAGTACTTC. Encoded protein: CASSHRLQETQYF. The V call is TRBV3-1 (or the pseudogene TRBV3-2), the J call TRBJ2-5; D is unresolved. The germline CDR1 and CDR2 sequences are LGHDT and YNNKEL (reference sequence). The ends were cut back, 3 bases at V and 1 base at J, with 6 bases in the middle. The CDR3 contains 13 residues.

V and J are TRBV18 and TRBJ2-5; 10 positions agree with TRBD1. CDR1 is KGHSH and CDR2 is LQKENI in the germline V gene. The trim removed 2 bases at V and 0 bases at J, leaving 0 bases unmatched. The CDR3 covers 15 residues. The CDR3 DNA is TGTGCCAGCTCACCAGGACAGGGGGACCAAGAGACCCAGTACTTC. As protein: CASSPGQGDQETQYF.

The chain employs TRBV7-8 and TRBJ2-3; 8 bases are shared with TRBD2. Germline V gene sequence: CDR1 SGHVS, CDR2 FQNEAQ. The CDR3 covers 15 residues. Germline trimming cut 4 bases from V and 2 bases from J; bases unmatched to any gene: 5. In DNA form, the CDR3 reads TGTGCCAGCAGCTCGCGGGGGGCACCCACAGATACGCAGTATTTT. It translates to CASSSRGAPTDTQYF.

The chain carries TRBV15 and TRBJ2-1; perhaps TRBD2 as D (5 bases). Germline CDR1 and CDR2: LNHNV and YYDKDF (reference sequence). Deletions cut 1 base from V and 9 bases from J, with 22 bases between. This CDR3 is 17 amino acids long. The CDR3 is CATSRVGRGRVMGEQFF. The CDR3 DNA reads TGTGCCACCAGCAGAGTGGGCCGGGGAAGAGTAATGGGTGAGCAGTTCTTC.

The CDR3 DNA reads as TGTGCCAGCAGCTCACGGACAGGGGTCGAAGCTTTCTTT. This codes for CASSSRTGVEAFF. J is TRBJ1-1 and V is TRBV5-8, with 9 bases lining up with TRBD1. CDR1 SGHTS and CDR2 YDEGEE come from the germline V gene. The CDR3 is 13 amino acids. With 3 bases clipped from V and 8 bases from J, the junction kept 5 bases outside the gene matches.

The genes are TRBV6-5 and TRBJ1-2; 7 bases align to TRBD1. The CDR3 runs to 14 residues. The germline V gene has CDR1 MNHEY and CDR2 SVGAGI. Trimming removed 8 bases from V and 4 bases from J; junction bases left unmatched: 10. CDR3 sequence: CASWKGADFYGYTF. The CDR3, as DNA: TGTGCCAGCTGGAAGGGGGCAGACTTCTATGGCTACACCTTC.